This T cell receptor beta chain was found in a study of response to subunit inactivated influenza vaccine. In its sample, this clonotype was seen a few times. What it binds is not known. MiXCR, applied by TCRdb to the RT-PCR reads, yields one record per CDR3 protein. The table records 600,000 to 850,000 distinct CDR3 sequences, roughly 15% of them present only once. CDR3 length equals 15 residues. Trimming removed 6 bases from V and 1 base from J; junction bases left unmatched: 5. Study results and limitations: It was suggested by the authors that few new T cells are recruited by each seasonal influenza vaccination.

The V gene is TRBV12-3 or TRBV12-4, the J gene TRBJ1-1; 10 bases match TRBD1. The receptor was derived from a man in his fifties or sixties who received an inactivated influenza vaccine. Sequencing used PBMCs from blood, obtained less than 15 days before vaccination. This CDR3 is CASSSRDRGNTEAFF. The CDR3 nucleotides are TGTGCCAGCAGCAGTAGGGACAGGGGGAACACTGAAGCTTTCTTT.